This record concerns one T cell receptor (beta chain) sequence. The antigen this receptor binds is unknown. Base qualities are not at hand, and no much larger clone is one base apart. These data belong to a study of control samples from healthy donors and cancer patients (dated by TCRdb to the early 2020s). The library was obtained by the immunoSEQ multiplex PCR assay. TCRdb holds this immuneACCESS table with in-frame rearrangements only. Some clones are missing; in checked studies, unresolved V genes explain under half, and the rest has no known cause. The sample data list around 130,000 clones, and approximately 91% of these were observed just once. Approximately 3.2% of the sample is in the top ten clones. This receptor was identified in a man aged 45-65 years in good health. The sequenced sample consisted of blood.

The sequence in DNA is TGTGCCAGCAGTTCGACCAGGGTCGGCGGGGAGCTGTTTTTT. Its translation is CASSSTRVGGELFF. Recombination connected TRBV28 to TRBJ2-2, with TRBD1 perhaps the D gene, on 5 matching bases. The CDR3 holds 14 amino acids from the cysteine to the phenylalanine. Left in the record is the CDR3 DNA by itself, 42 bases read in frame from the first base. V is shortened by 4 bases, J by 7 bases, and the region joining them spans 13 bases. For CDR1 and CDR2, the germline V gene lists MDHEN and SYDVKM. Beyond the CDR3, the reference TRBV28 and TRBJ2-2 genes provide the residues; the full variable domain reads: DVKVTQSSRYLVKRTGEKVFLECVQDMDHENMFWYRQDPGLGLRLIYFSYDVKMKEKGDIPEGYSVSREKKERFSLILESASTNQTSMYLCASSSTRVGGELFFGEGSRLTVL.